Described below is a single T cell receptor beta chain sequence and its context. Its target antigen remains unknown. No much larger clone exists at a distance of one base, and base qualities are not known. This record belongs to a study of immune characteristics of hereditary and idiopathic chronic pancreatitis. Turning to the overall study: The study examined local immune cells and TCRbeta repertoires in the pancreas in hereditary and idiopathic chronic pancreatitis, using control pancreases from organ donors for comparison. The gDNA-based approach was selected because minimal in vitro experimental manipulation of pancreas-infiltrating T cells was involved. In total, 4 or 5 control pancreases, about 7 hereditary chronic pancreatitis pancreases and roughly six idiopathic chronic pancreatitis pancreases underwent TCRbeta sequencing. Results and caveats for the whole study, not just this receptor: Compared with controls, TCRbeta repertoire diversity was significantly higher and clonality was lower in both chronic pancreatitis groups. Vbeta-Jbeta gene family usage, including TRBV10, TRBV19, TRBV23 and TRBV5, differed between hereditary and idiopathic chronic pancreatitis. Among about a dozen chronic pancreatitis patients, the number of productive TCR rearrangements showed a positive correlation with disease severity scores. Because patient tissue could only be obtained at the time of TPIAT, differences in disease duration may have influenced the immune findings. Chronic pancreatitis caused by alcohol use was not included in the study.

The CDR3 holds 14 amino acids from the cysteine to the phenylalanine. Left in the record is the CDR3 DNA by itself, 42 bases read in frame from the first base. From the germline V gene, CDR1 is MNHEY and CDR2 is SVGAGI. The V end loses 6 bases and the J end loses 10 bases, and a stretch of 19 bases separates them. The library was produced with the immunoSEQ multiplex PCR assay. From pancreatic genomic DNA, the TCRbeta CDR3 region and adjacent sequences were amplified and sequenced. The original methods were these. Productive clonality and productive rearrangement counts were measured along with repertoire diversity, which was expressed as a mean normalized Shannon-Wiener index. The nonparametric Mann-Whitney U test was used to compare repertoire metrics between controls and chronic pancreatitis. Shared clonotypes were defined as CDR3beta sequences with identical amino acid composition and length across subjects. TCRdb mirrors the immuneACCESS table, restricted to in-frame sequences. Some clones are absent from its copies; in checked studies, under half trace to an unresolved V gene, and the reason for the others is unknown. From that table come the V and J calls and clone size; the DNA was used to work out D and trimming. The sample yields about 14,000 clones; 70% to 75% were counted once. The ten largest clones take up approximately 15% of the sample.

Chronic pancreatitis pancreas tissue was obtained from patients undergoing total pancreatectomy with islet autotransplantation (TPIAT). None of the chronic pancreatitis patients included in the study had a known history of diabetes. For TCRbeta sequencing, genomic DNA was extracted directly from bulk pancreas tissue without sorting T cells. Pancreas tissues were collected consecutively from patients and organ donors at two US centers. This sequence originates from a human donor with chronic pancreatitis. Material for sequencing was pancreas tissue with hereditary chronic pancreatitis. The chain employs TRBV6-5 and TRBJ1-3; TRBD1 is a weak D gene call, 5 bases matching. CDR3 protein: CASSQWGSLRTIYF. The DNA sequence is given as TGTGCCAGCAGCCAGTGGGGGAGTCTTCGGACCATATATTTT.